One and the same sample provided the 20 T cell receptor beta chains below, sequenced in a study of metastatic and nonmetastatic thyroid tumors. TCRdb redid the clone calls on the PCR reads using MiXCR. The profile shows around 20,000 clones, around 13% of them singletons. None of the patients had undergone any treatment ahead of thyroid surgery. The sequenced sample was blood. Source of these receptors: a female donor with papillary thyroid cancer or a benign thyroid nodule (not recorded which). Some clones in this sample may be carry-over from other donors' samples.

This clone was seen ten or more times. V is TRBV20-1 and J is TRBJ1-1; D might be TRBD1 (5 bases). Germline lookup yields CDR1 DFQATT and CDR2 SNEGSKA (reference sequence). The CDR3 is 14 residues long. V was shortened by 3 bases and J by 0 bases, with 11 bases between the two germline ends. As DNA, the CDR3 is TGCAGTGCTAGGACCCAGGGATTGAACACTGAAGCTTTCTTT. The encoded protein is CSARTQGLNTEAFF.

With respect to this clone: This may stem from a read error, because a much larger clone lies one nucleotide away. The rearrangement uses TRBV5-1 and TRBJ2-1; 8 nucleotides align to TRBD1. Trimming at V came to 3 bases and at J to 5 bases, leaving 7 bases not matched to a gene. From germline, CDR1 is SGHRS and CDR2 YFSETQ. The CDR3 has 15 amino acids. The CDR3 reads CASSSWTGIHNEQFF. The CDR3 DNA follows: TGCGCCAGCAGCTCCTGGACAGGGATACACAATGAGCAGTTCTTC.

The table lists this clone with many counts. This rearrangement joins TRBV11-1 to TRBJ2-1; tentatively, D is TRBD2 (5 bases). V was clipped by 5 bases and J by 0 bases, with 11 bases between them. Germline CDR1 and CDR2: SGHAT and FQDESV (reference sequence). The CDR3 runs to 15 residues. The CDR3, as DNA: TGTGCCAGCAGCGGGGTTCTAGCCTCCTACAATGAGCAGTTCTTC. Translating it yields CASSGVLASYNEQFF.

This clone occurred many times. This chain connects TRBV5-1 to TRBJ2-1, with TRBD2 matching over 12 bases. Germline loops: CDR1 SGHRS, CDR2 YFSETQ. This CDR3 spans 15 amino acids. V was pared by 3 bases and J by 6 bases, with 4 bases of the junction left unmatched. The CDR3 DNA reads as TGCGCCAGCAGCTCAATGACTAGCGGGAGCAATGAGCAGTTCTTC. Translated: CASSSMTSGSNEQFF.

This clone is medium-sized within its sample. The chain has TRBV6-1 and TRBJ1-6; 9 nucleotides agree with TRBD1. The CDR3 is 14 amino acids. The V and J ends lost 5 bases and 7 bases, in that order; junction bases with no gene match: 3. Per the germline V gene, CDR1 is MNHNS and CDR2 is SASEGT. CDR3 protein: CASSPGTGNSPLHF. In DNA, the CDR3 is TGTGCCAGCAGTCCCGGGACAGGGAATTCACCCCTCCACTTT.

CDR3: CASSLMFGQGAGNEQFF. DNA of the CDR3: TGTGCCAGCAGCTTAATGTTTGGACAGGGTGCGGGCAATGAGCAGTTCTTC. The V gene is TRBV7-3, the J gene TRBJ2-1; TRBD1 matches 8 bases. Germline V gives CDR1 SGHTA, CDR2 FQGTGA. The CDR3 covers 17 residues. Trimming at V came to 1 base and at J to 6 bases, leaving 11 bases not matched to a gene.

The chain couples TRBV12-3 or TRBV12-4 to TRBJ2-7; 7 bases align to TRBD1. Trimming cost V 6 bases and J 13 bases; bases outside gene matches: 9. This CDR3 contains 11 residues. This CDR3 is CASSPGQDAYF. Written as DNA, the CDR3 is TGTGCCAGCAGCCCCGGACAGGACGCTTACTTC.

The sample holds many counts of this clone. The J gene is TRBJ1-3, the V gene TRBV20-1, with 7 bases aligning to TRBD1. V lost 0 bases to trimming and J lost 0 bases; unmatched junction nucleotides: 8. The CDR3 sequence is 17 residues long. Germline assignment: CDR1 DFQATT and CDR2 SNEGSKA (reference sequence). CDR3 sequence: CSARESGQQISGNTIYF. In DNA form, the CDR3 reads TGCAGTGCTAGAGAATCGGGACAGCAAATCTCTGGAAACACCATATATTTT.

On this clone: This may come from a read error, since a much larger clone is one base off. The rearrangement links TRBV4-1 to TRBJ2-5; D could derive from TRBD1 or TRBD2 (5 bases each). The CDR3 loop spans 15 amino acids. Germline V gives CDR1 MGHRA, CDR2 YSYEKL. DNA of the CDR3: TGCTCCAGCAGCCAAGTATCCAGGGTGGGACAGACCCAGTACTTC. Translation: CSSSQVSRVGQTQYF.

The chain combines TRBV4-2 with TRBJ2-2; D is perhaps TRBD1 (7 bases). The CDR3 has 17 residues. In germline, CDR1 is LGHNA, CDR2 YNFKEQ. Trimming took 1 base from V and 6 from J, leaving 18 bases between them. The CDR3 reads CASSQVGGGLSSGELFF. CDR3 sequence (DNA): TGTGCCAGCAGCCAAGTAGGAGGGGGCCTTAGTTCCGGGGAGCTGTTTTTT.

Points on this clone: This may stem from a read error, because a much larger clone lies one nucleotide away. The same CDR3 arises from other DNA sequences in this sample as well. The V gene is TRBV25-1, the J gene TRBJ2-3; D unclear. This CDR3 is built from 13 residues. V lost 9 bases and J lost 2, with 12 bases in between. Per germline, CDR1 MGHDK and CDR2 SYGVNS. CDR3 DNA: TGTGCCAGTCCCCCCCCCCCCACAGATACGCAGTATTTT. This sequence encodes CASPPPPTDTQYF.

This clone was found many times. This chain joins TRBV7-8 and TRBJ2-7; D is unclear. CDR3 length: 14 amino acids. Per the germline V gene, CDR1 is SGHVS and CDR2 is FQNEAQ. V lost 1 base to trimming and J lost 2 bases, with 9 bases between them. As DNA, the CDR3 is TGTGCCAGCAGCTTAGGTGCTATAACCTACGAGCAGTACTTC. Amino acids: CASSLGAITYEQYF.

This clone was detected ten times or more. V and J are TRBV5-1 and TRBJ1-4, with 9 positions matching TRBD1. The CDR3 totals 16 residues. J lost 7 bases, V lost 0 bases, and 7 bases had no gene match. Germline V gene lookup returns CDR1 SGHRS and CDR2 YFSETQ. The DNA of the CDR3 is TGCGCCAGCAGCTTGGCCCGACAGGGGGGGGGTGAAAAACTGTTTTTT. This sequence encodes CASSLARQGGGEKLFF. The whole variable domain, remainder taken from reference TRBV5-1 and TRBJ1-4, is KAGVTQTPRYLIKTRGQQVTLSCSPISGHRSVSWYQQTPGQGLQFLFEYFSETQRNKGNFPGRFSGRQFSNSRSEMNVSTLELGDSALYLCASSLARQGGGEKLFFGSGTQLSVL.

This clone was detected ten times or more. The genes are TRBV6-1 and TRBJ2-3; 8 bases line up with TRBD1. V shed 5 bases and J 4 bases; nucleotides not matched to a gene: 5. The length of the CDR3 is 14 residues. Germline V gene lookup returns CDR1 MNHNS and CDR2 SASEGT. The CDR3 sequence is CASSPGQGADTQYF. CDR3 sequence (DNA): TGTGCCAGCAGTCCAGGACAGGGCGCAGATACGCAGTATTTT.

To note about this clone: A much larger clonotype is one base distant, so this may be a read error. The chain joins TRBV7-6 to TRBJ2-7; no clear D. The CDR3 consists of 12 residues. Germline-derived CDR1 and CDR2 are SGHVS and FNYEAQ. CDR3 nucleotides: TGTGCCAACAGCCCACCGGACCGGGAGCAGTACTTC. Protein sequence: CANSPPDREQYF. Combining the CDR3 with reference TRBV7-6 and TRBJ2-7 gives the whole variable domain GAGVSQSPRYKVTKRGQDVALRCDPISGHVSLYWYRQALGQGPEFLTYFNYEAQQDKSGLPNDRFSAERPEGSISTLTIQRTEQRDSAMYRCANSPPDREQYFGPGTRLTVT.

This clone was seen many times. The CDR3 nucleotides are TGTGCCAGCAGCCGCGGTGATCAGCCCCAGCATTTT. Translation: CASSRGDQPQHF. The genes are TRBV11-2 and TRBJ1-5, with D hard to call. Germline V gene sequence: CDR1 SGHAT, CDR2 FQNNGV. The ends were cut back, 5 bases at V and 5 bases at J, with 7 bases in the middle. This CDR3 comprises 12 residues.

This clone was observed many times. In DNA form, the CDR3 reads TGTGCCAGCAGTGAATCGGGGGGACTGAACACTGAAGCTTTCTTT. This codes for CASSESGGLNTEAFF. The V and J genes are TRBV25-1 and TRBJ1-1; tentatively, D is TRBD1 (5 bases). V was pared by 1 base and J by 0 bases, with 9 bases between. The germline gives CDR1 MGHDK, CDR2 SYGVNS. This CDR3 is 15 amino acids long.

This clone was counted ten times or more. V is TRBV9 and J is TRBJ2-5; no firm D call. In germline, CDR1 is SGDLS, CDR2 YYNGEE. The V end was cut by 9 bases, the J end by 4 bases, with 13 bases between. The CDR3 sequence is 12 residues long. CDR3 in amino acids: CANSKAPETQYF. CDR3 bases: TGTGCCAATTCCAAAGCCCCAGAGACCCAGTACTTC.

This clone was seen repeatedly, ten times or more. The chain is built from TRBV4-2 and TRBJ2-3; the match to TRBD2 covers 10 bases. CDR1 and CDR2 (germline): LGHNA, YNFKEQ. V lost 4 bases, J lost 4 bases, and 8 bases stayed unmatched. The CDR3 has 16 amino acids. The CDR3 coding sequence is TGTGCCAGCAGCCCACGGCTAGCGGGAGATCCAGATACGCAGTATTTT. Protein: CASSPRLAGDPDTQYF.

This clone was counted many times. The chain links TRBV28 to TRBJ2-1; no definite D call. Germline values: CDR1 MDHEN, CDR2 SYDVKM. The CDR3 sequence is 12 residues long. V lost 2 bases to trimming and J lost 9 bases, with 8 bases between them. CDR3 sequence (DNA): TGTGCCAGCAGTTTAGGGTGGACTGAGCAGTTCTTC. It codes for CASSLGWTEQFF.